A selection of T cell receptor beta chains follows, all from one sample in a study of early stage breast cancer tumors. Here immunoSEQ multiplex PCR was the method, and the copy in TCRdb shows in-frame clones only, minus some. The sample has around 20,000 clones; around 83% are singletons. The specimen sequenced was blood. These receptors were taken from a person aged 65-85 years with breast cancer. CDR3s include the opening cysteine and the closing phenylalanine or tryptophan. Fields, in order: CDR3 protein, CDR3 DNA, D gene, clone size, J gene, V gene. The D gene is left open where the match is weak. Size tells how often a clone was seen (once, few, many) or the class of an expanded clone, and some rows leave it out.

CASRGQTTGYGYTF TGCGCCAGCCGAGGACAGACGACTGGCTATGGCTACACCTTC NA NA TRBJ1-2 TRBV5-1
CASSRQGAAMNTEAFF TGTGCCAGTAGTCGACAGGGGGCGGCCATGAACACTGAAGCTTTCTTT TRBD1 NA TRBJ1-1 TRBV19
CASSEGRQGAHTIYF TGTGCCAGCAGTGAAGGGAGACAGGGGGCTCACACCATATATTTT TRBD1 NA TRBJ1-3 TRBV2
CAWRAGPEAFF TGTGCCTGGAGGGCGGGTCCTGAAGCTTTCTTT NA NA TRBJ1-1 TRBV30
CASSIRTANEKLFF TGTGCCAGTAGTATCAGGACAGCGAATGAAAAACTGTTTTTT NA few TRBJ1-4 TRBV19
CASSLAGGPGETQYF TGCGCCAGCAGCTTAGCGGGGGGGCCCGGGGAGACCCAGTACTTC TRBD2 NA TRBJ2-5 TRBV5-1
CASSLWGDNTDTQYF TGTGCCAGCTCACTGTGGGGGGATAACACAGATACGCAGTATTTT NA few TRBJ2-3 TRBV14
CASSETDTRPGKLFF TGTGCCAGTAGTGAGACCGATACAAGACCAGGAAAACTGTTTTTT NA NA TRBJ1-4 TRBV19
CASSQEDRDGGYTF TGCGCCAGCAGCCAAGAGGACAGGGATGGCGGCTACACCTTC TRBD1 once TRBJ1-2 TRBV4-1
CASSLGQRRQPQHF TGTGCCAGTAGTCTAGGACAAAGACGGCAGCCCCAGCATTTT NA NA TRBJ1-5 TRBV19
CASSSRLPTSGGERETQYF TGTGCCAGCAGCTCTAGACTCCCGACTAGCGGGGGGGAGAGGGAGACCCAGTACTTC TRBD2 NA TRBJ2-5 TRBV5-6
CASSSFMDINTEAFF TGTGCCAGCAGTTCATTCATGGACATCAACACTGAAGCTTTCTTT NA NA TRBJ1-1 TRBV27
CASTGLAGSTDTQYF TGTGCCAGCACCGGACTAGCGGGTAGCACAGATACGCAGTATTTT TRBD2 NA TRBJ2-3 TRBV6-1
CASSARLVTNSPLHF TGTGCCAGCAGCGCCCGACTCGTTACTAATTCACCCCTCCACTTT NA NA TRBJ1-6 TRBV7-8
CSVGIDRAGTNTEAFF TGCAGCGTTGGAATTGACAGGGCAGGGACGAACACTGAAGCTTTCTTT TRBD1 NA TRBJ1-1 TRBV29-1
CASSSGQGADGYTF TGCGCCAGCAGCTCAGGACAGGGGGCGGATGGCTACACCTTC TRBD1 once TRBJ1-2 TRBV5-1
CASSLAGGPRSEQYF TGTGCCAGCAGTTTAGCGGGGGGCCCCAGGTCCGAGCAGTACTTC TRBD2 NA TRBJ2-7 TRBV27
CASSFIPRLVDGYTF TGTGCCAGCAGTTTTATACCCAGGCTGGTCGATGGCTACACCTTC NA NA TRBJ1-2 TRBV28
CASSWGEDQPQHF TGTGCCAGTAGTTGGGGGGAGGATCAGCCCCAGCATTTT NA NA TRBJ1-5 TRBV19
CASSGHISGNTIYF TGCGCCAGCAGCGGGCATATCTCTGGAAACACCATATATTTT NA NA TRBJ1-3 TRBV5-1
CAWSVGGLGNQPQHF TGTGCCTGGAGTGTAGGAGGACTGGGCAATCAGCCCCAGCATTTT NA NA TRBJ1-5 TRBV30
CASRSTRGLGTEAFF TGCGCCAGCAGGAGTACCAGGGGGCTTGGTACTGAAGCTTTCTTT TRBD1 NA TRBJ1-1 TRBV5-1
CASSSGGPQETQYF TGCGCCAGCTCCAGCGGGGGGCCACAAGAGACCCAGTACTTC TRBD2 NA TRBJ2-5 TRBV5-1
CASSQLQGSGYTF TGCGCCAGCAGCCAACTACAGGGCTCTGGCTACACCTTC NA few TRBJ1-2 TRBV5-1
CASSLTGGEQYF TGTGCCAGCAGCTTAACGGGGGGCGAGCAGTACTTC TRBD2 NA TRBJ2-7 TRBV7-6
CASSWGRYNEQFF TGTGCCAGCAGTTGGGGCAGATACAATGAGCAGTTCTTC NA NA TRBJ2-1 TRBV2
CASSGPEQGKSRYGYTF TGTGCCAGCAGTGGTCCAGAACAGGGGAAAAGCCGCTATGGCTACACCTTC TRBD1 NA TRBJ1-2 TRBV28
CSVGFGSSGNTIYF TGCAGCGTTGGGTTCGGTAGCTCTGGAAACACCATATATTTT NA NA TRBJ1-3 TRBV29-1
CASSLGGLGGYTF TGTGCCAGCAGCCTGGGGGGGCTTGGCGGCTACACCTTC NA NA TRBJ1-2 TRBV7-2
CASSETGFLYGYTF TGTGCCAGTAGCGAGACAGGTTTTCTCTATGGCTACACCTTC NA NA TRBJ1-2 TRBV19
CASSLQGGVTNEKLFF TGTGCCAGCAGCTTGCAGGGGGGAGTAACTAATGAAAAACTGTTTTTT TRBD1 NA TRBJ1-4 TRBV11-2
CASSSRTGGTGNTIYF TGCGCCAGCAGCTCTCGGACAGGGGGAACTGGAAACACCATATATTTT TRBD1 NA TRBJ1-3 TRBV5-1
CASSIRGQALHEQFF TGTGCCAGTAGTATTAGGGGACAGGCTTTGCATGAGCAGTTCTTC TRBD1 NA TRBJ2-1 TRBV19
CASSVVGQGTYGYTF TGTGCCAGCAGTGTAGTGGGACAGGGTACCTATGGCTACACCTTC TRBD1 NA TRBJ1-2 TRBV2
CASSLTQGGGEQYF TGCGCCAGCAGCTTGACTCAAGGGGGTGGCGAGCAGTACTTC NA NA TRBJ2-7 TRBV5-1
CSVVQAGETQYF TGCAGCGTTGTGCAGGCGGGAGAGACCCAGTACTTC NA NA TRBJ2-5 TRBV29-1
CAWSAFGQATFMNTEAFF TGTGCCTGGAGTGCGTTCGGACAGGCAACGTTCATGAACACTGAAGCTTTCTTT TRBD1 NA TRBJ1-1 TRBV30
CASRTDSVNTEAFF TGCGCCAGCAGAACCGACTCGGTTAACACTGAAGCTTTCTTT NA once TRBJ1-1 TRBV5-1
CASSSRDRISYEQYF TGTGCCAGCAGCTCCCGGGACAGGATATCCTACGAGCAGTACTTC TRBD1 NA TRBJ2-7 TRBV11-1
CASSPRRYQETQYF TGTGCCAGCAGTCCCAGGAGGTACCAAGAGACCCAGTACTTC NA NA TRBJ2-5 TRBV5-4
CASRGQGSSYEQYF TGTGCCAGCAGGGGACAGGGAAGCTCCTACGAGCAGTACTTC TRBD1 NA TRBJ2-7 TRBV6-1
CASSYLRGETQYF TGTGCCAGCAGTTATCTCCGGGGAGAGACCCAGTACTTC NA NA TRBJ2-5 TRBV27
CASSSDPHQAQYF TGTGCCAGCAGCTCAGACCCCCACCAGGCGCAGTATTTT NA NA TRBJ2-3 TRBV7-9
CASEDRGLRAHTDTQYF TGTGCCAGCGAGGACAGGGGGCTCCGGGCCCACACAGATACGCAGTATTTT TRBD1 NA TRBJ2-3 TRBV5-5
CASGTEASTDTQYF TGCGCCAGCGGGACTGAGGCTAGCACAGATACGCAGTATTTT NA NA TRBJ2-3 TRBV5-1
CASSFVGPSNYGYTF TGTGCCAGCAGCTTCGTGGGGCCATCTAACTATGGCTACACCTTC NA NA TRBJ1-2 TRBV5-6
CASSSRTSGGARADTQYF TGTGCCAGCAGCTCCCGGACTAGCGGGGGGGCCCGAGCAGATACGCAGTATTTT TRBD2 NA TRBJ2-3 TRBV11-3
CASTATGSFFEAFF TGTGCCAGCACCGCGACAGGGTCCTTTTTTGAAGCTTTCTTT TRBD1 NA TRBJ1-1 TRBV6-6
CASTRGRGYEQYF TGTGCCAGCACCAGGGGGCGCGGGTACGAGCAGTACTTC TRBD1 NA TRBJ2-7 TRBV5-8
CASSPGTISNQPQHF TGTGCCAGCAGTCCCGGGACAATTAGCAATCAGCCCCAGCATTTT NA medium-sized TRBJ1-5 TRBV6-6
CASSSAGQGNEKLFF TGTGCCAGCAGCTCTGCGGGACAGGGTAATGAAAAACTGTTTTTT TRBD1 NA TRBJ1-4 TRBV7-9
CASSRTAVADTQYF TGCGCCAGCAGCCGGACAGCCGTCGCAGATACGCAGTATTTT NA NA TRBJ2-3 TRBV5-1
CASSLSRGSYNEQFF TGTGCCAGCAGCTTAAGTAGAGGGTCATACAATGAGCAGTTCTTC NA NA TRBJ2-1 TRBV7-2
CASSYPGQKGYTF TGTGCCAGCAGTTACCCAGGCCAGAAGGGCTACACCTTC NA once TRBJ1-2 TRBV28
CASSRGGSVSTDTQYF TGTGCCAGCAGCCGAGGAGGGTCAGTTAGCACAGATACGCAGTATTTT NA NA TRBJ2-3 TRBV4-2
CASRRDRGTGELFF TGTGCCAGCAGAAGGGACAGGGGAACCGGGGAGCTGTTTTTT TRBD1 once TRBJ2-2 TRBV5-6
CASSNQGPNSPLHF TGTGCCAGCAGCAATCAGGGCCCGAATTCACCCCTCCACTTT NA NA TRBJ1-6 TRBV7-3
CAIRGQGLNRGYTF TGTGCCATCAGGGGGCAAGGCCTAAACCGAGGCTACACCTTC NA few TRBJ1-2 TRBV10-3
CASSISGLTSYEQYF TGTGCCAGCAGTATATCGGGACTCACGTCCTACGAGCAGTACTTC NA NA TRBJ2-7 TRBV27